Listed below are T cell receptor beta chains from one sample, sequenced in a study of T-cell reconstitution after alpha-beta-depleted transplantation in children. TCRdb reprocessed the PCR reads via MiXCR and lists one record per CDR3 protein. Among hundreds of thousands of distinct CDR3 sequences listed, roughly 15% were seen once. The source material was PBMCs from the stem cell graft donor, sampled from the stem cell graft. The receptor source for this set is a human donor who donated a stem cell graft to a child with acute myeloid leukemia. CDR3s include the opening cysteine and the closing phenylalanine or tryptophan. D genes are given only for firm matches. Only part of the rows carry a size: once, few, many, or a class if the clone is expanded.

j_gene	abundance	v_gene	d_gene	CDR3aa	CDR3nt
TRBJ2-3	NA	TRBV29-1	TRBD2	CSVPRSGAPRDTQYF	TGCAGCGTCCCTCGGAGCGGGGCCCCAAGGGATACGCAGTATTTT
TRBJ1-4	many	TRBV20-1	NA	CSASPTRSATNEKLFF	TGCAGTGCTAGCCCCACTCGGTCTGCAACTAATGAAAAACTGTTTTTT
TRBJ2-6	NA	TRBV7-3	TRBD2	CASSILAGTGANVLTF	TGTGCCAGCAGCATTCTAGCGGGGACTGGGGCCAACGTCCTGACTTTC
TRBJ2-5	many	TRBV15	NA	CATSLNRGALETQYF	TGTGCCACCAGTCTTAACCGGGGGGCCCTAGAGACCCAGTACTTC
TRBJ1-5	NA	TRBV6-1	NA	CASSDTIQGLTQPQHF	TGTGCCAGCAGTGATACGATACAGGGTCTTACTCAGCCCCAGCATTTT
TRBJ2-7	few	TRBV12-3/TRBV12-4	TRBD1	CASSPGQGRLQYF	TGTGCCAGCAGTCCGGGACAGGGTAGATTGCAGTACTTC
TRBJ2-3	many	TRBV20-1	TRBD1	CSARALTGQGQDTQYF	TGCAGTGCTAGAGCCCTAACGGGACAGGGCCAAGATACGCAGTATTTT
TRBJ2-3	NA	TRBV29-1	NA	CSVEEGRSQYF	TGCAGCGTTGAAGAAGGAAGGTCGCAGTATTTT
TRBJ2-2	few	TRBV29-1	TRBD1	CSVEQGVNTGELFF	TGCAGCGTTGAACAGGGGGTGAACACCGGGGAGCTGTTTTTT
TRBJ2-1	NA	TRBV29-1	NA	CSVEDGIAGLGEQFF	TGCAGCGTTGAAGACGGTATCGCGGGGCTGGGTGAGCAGTTCTTC
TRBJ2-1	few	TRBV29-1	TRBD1	CSLGGGQGADEQFF	TGCAGCCTTGGAGGGGGACAGGGGGCGGATGAGCAGTTCTTC
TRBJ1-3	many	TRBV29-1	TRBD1	CSVASGQSGNTIYF	TGCAGCGTTGCCTCGGGACAGTCCGGAAACACCATATATTTT
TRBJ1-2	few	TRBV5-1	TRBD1	CASSLGQGRPNYGYTF	TGCGCCAGCAGCTTGGGACAGGGGAGACCTAACTATGGCTACACCTTC
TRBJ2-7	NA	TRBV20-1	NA	CSASSRDFEYF	TGCAGTGCTAGTTCAAGGGATTTTGAGTACTTC
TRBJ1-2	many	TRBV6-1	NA	CASSPEEGGYYGYTF	TGTGCCAGCAGTCCCGAGGAGGGCGGATACTATGGCTACACCTTC